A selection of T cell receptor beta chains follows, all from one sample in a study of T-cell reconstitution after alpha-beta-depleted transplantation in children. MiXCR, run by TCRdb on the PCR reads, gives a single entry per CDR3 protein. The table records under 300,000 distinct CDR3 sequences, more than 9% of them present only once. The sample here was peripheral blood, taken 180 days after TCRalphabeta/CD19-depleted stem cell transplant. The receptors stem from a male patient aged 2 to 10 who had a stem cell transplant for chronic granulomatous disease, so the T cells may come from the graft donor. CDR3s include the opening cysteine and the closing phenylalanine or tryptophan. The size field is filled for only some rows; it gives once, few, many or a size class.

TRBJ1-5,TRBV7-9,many,CASGNLNQPQHF
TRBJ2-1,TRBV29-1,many,CSVFRDEQFF
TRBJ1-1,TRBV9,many,CASSAGLINTEAFF
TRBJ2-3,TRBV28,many,CASSLAGTTDTQYF
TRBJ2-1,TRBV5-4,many,CASTWGGSYNEQFF
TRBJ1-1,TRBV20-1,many,CSAQTGNTEAFF
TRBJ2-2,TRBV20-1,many,CSAQHTPGVYGELFF
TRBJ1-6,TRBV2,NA,CASSERTGVTSYNSPLHF
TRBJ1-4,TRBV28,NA,CASSLLWGATNEKLFF
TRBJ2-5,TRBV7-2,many,CASSATSGTPLQETQYF
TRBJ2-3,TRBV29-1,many,CSVVAGIFTDTQYF
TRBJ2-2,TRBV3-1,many,CASSHRYREGQAGELFF
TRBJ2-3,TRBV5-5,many,CASSLADRGSPITQYF
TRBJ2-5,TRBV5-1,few,CASSRIGQESQETQYF
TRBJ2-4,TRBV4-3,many,CASSQDRRSRFLAKNIQYF
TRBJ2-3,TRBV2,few,CASSKTILPDTQYF
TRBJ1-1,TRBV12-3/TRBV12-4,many,CASSFLQGANTEAFF
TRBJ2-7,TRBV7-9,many,CASSLETAQYF
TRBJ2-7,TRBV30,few,CAWRLVAGGNEQYF
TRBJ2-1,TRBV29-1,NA,CSDYEADNEQFF
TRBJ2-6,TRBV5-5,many,CASSGQGSGANVLTF
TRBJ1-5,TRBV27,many,CASSLSPPGAPQHF
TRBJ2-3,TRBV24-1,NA,CATSDRTGSSDTQYF
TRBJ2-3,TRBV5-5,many,CASSSGTSGRAVTDTQYF
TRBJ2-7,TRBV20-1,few,CSATGGGDLGYEQYF
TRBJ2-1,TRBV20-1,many,CSATTPYLHYNEQFF
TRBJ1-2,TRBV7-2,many,CASSLGSDSLYGYTF
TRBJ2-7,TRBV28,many,CASGTGVHEQYF
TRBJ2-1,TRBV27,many,CASRPTGTNAYNEQFF
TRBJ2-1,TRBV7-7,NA,CANSLANSGGPGNEQFF
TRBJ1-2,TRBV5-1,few,CASSLARGEDGGYTF
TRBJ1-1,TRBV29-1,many,CSVLLGWGTEAFF
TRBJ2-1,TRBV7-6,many,CASSLVGADEQFF
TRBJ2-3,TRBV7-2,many,CASSLALSGLAASTDTQYF
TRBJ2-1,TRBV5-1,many,CASSPEAGMNEQFF
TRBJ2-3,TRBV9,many,CASSELQGFLGDTQYF
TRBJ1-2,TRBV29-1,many,CSVGAWDTNHTNYGYTF
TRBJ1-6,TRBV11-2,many,CASSLDWVNSPLHF
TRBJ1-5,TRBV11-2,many,CASSPRGGDQPQHF
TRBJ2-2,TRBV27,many,CASRWAGTGELFF
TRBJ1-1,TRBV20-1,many,CSARPGGRLTEAFF
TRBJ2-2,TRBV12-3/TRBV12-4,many,CASSPGPRDTGELFF
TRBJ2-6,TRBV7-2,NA,CASSADRILSGANVLTF
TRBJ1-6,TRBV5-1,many,CASSFGGHPGAPLHF
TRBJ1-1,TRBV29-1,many,CSVSTGRDTEAFF
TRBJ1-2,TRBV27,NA,CASSLRAGAERGYTF
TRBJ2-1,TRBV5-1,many,CASSLATSGLSYNEQFF
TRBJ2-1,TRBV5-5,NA,CASSPNRGMYNEQFF
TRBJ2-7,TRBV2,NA,CASSEPFSGDIYEQYF
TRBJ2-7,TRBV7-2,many,CASSLVGNYEQYF
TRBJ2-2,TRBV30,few,CACGGPYDTGELFF
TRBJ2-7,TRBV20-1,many,CSASGLADPYEQYF
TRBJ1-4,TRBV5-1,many,CASSLAGARGEKLFF
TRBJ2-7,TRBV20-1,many,CSAISSVGTGAYEQYF
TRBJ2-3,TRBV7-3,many,CASSLGVLSTDTQYF
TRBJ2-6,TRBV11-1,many,CASSLAASGHSSGANVLTF
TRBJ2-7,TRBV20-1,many,CSARGEGEGGEQYF
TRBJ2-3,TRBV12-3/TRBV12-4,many,CASSFSPGPGSTDTQYF
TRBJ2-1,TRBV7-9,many,CASSPQHNEQFF